This T cell receptor (beta chain) appears in the sequencing data of a study of T cells after posttransplantation cyclophosphamide. On the day of bone marrow donation, the related graft donor provided peripheral blood. Study-level points and caveats: Later blood repertoires were often dominated by clones from the donor CD8+ memory compartment. TRB overlap between skin or GI tissue T cells and blood was limited. Recipient CMV seropositivity and CMV reactivation strongly tracked TRB clonality.

There are a few counts of this clone. Its antigen remains unidentified. The CDR3 is 15 amino acids. The J segment lost 7 bases and the V segment lost 1 base, leaving 6 bases of the junction unmatched. Germline V CDR1 and CDR2: MDHEN, SYDVKM. Sequencing used immunoSEQ multiplex PCR; TCRdb keeps in-frame clones, though not all of them. The sample yields about 39,000 clones, without any singletons. This rearrangement joins TRBV28 to TRBJ1-4; 7 bases fit TRBD1. The receptor was isolated from a woman between 45 and 65 years old in good health and a related stem cell transplant donor. Sample: PBMCs. The chain's CDR3 is CASSLFQGGGEKLFF. For the CDR3, the DNA is TGTGCCAGCAGTTTATTTCAGGGGGGAGGTGAAAAACTGTTTTTT.